One and the same sample provided the 32 T cell receptor beta chains below, sequenced in a study of radiotherapy plus CTLA-4 blockade in lung cancer. The method was immunoSEQ multiplex PCR; TCRdb's version includes in-frame clones alone and lacks a portion of them. The sample holds about 49,000 clones, approximately 79% seen once. The material was peripheral blood, obtained from a patient treated with radiotherapy plus ipilimumab. Every receptor here comes from a human donor with non-small cell lung cancer who had stable disease on radiotherapy plus ipilimumab.

The rearrangement joins TRBV19 to TRBJ1-2; tentative D call: TRBD1 (5 bases). The CDR3 length is 13 residues. Trimming took off 0 bases at V and 4 bases at J, with 6 bases between the two ends. From germline, CDR1 is LNHDA and CDR2 SQIVND (reference sequence). CDR3 protein: CASSIEGLYGYTF. CDR3 DNA sequence: TGTGCCAGTAGTATAGAGGGACTCTATGGCTACACCTTC.

The rearrangement uses TRBV7-2 and TRBJ1-1, with a weak D call TRBD1 (5 bases). CDR3 length: 13 amino acids. The V gene lost 6 bases and the J gene lost 1 base, with 9 bases spanning the gap. Germline assignment: CDR1 SGHTA and CDR2 FQGNSA. The CDR3 protein is CASRPGWNTEAFF. For the CDR3, the DNA is TGTGCCAGCAGGCCAGGGTGGAACACTGAAGCTTTCTTT.

J is TRBJ2-7 and V is TRBV9; the D is unclear. Germline V CDR1 and CDR2: SGDLS, YYNGEE. The CDR3 length is 14 residues. Trimming cost V 0 bases and J 0 bases, with 7 bases left between them. DNA for the CDR3: TGTGCCAGCAGCGTAGAACAGTTCTCCTACGAGCAGTACTTC. This codes for CASSVEQFSYEQYF.

The rearrangement joins TRBV10-2 to TRBJ1-2; 8 nucleotides align to TRBD1. This CDR3 spans 13 amino acids. Trimming at V came to 7 bases and at J to 8 bases, leaving 9 bases not matched to a gene. CDR1 and CDR2 (germline): WSHSY, SAAADI. For the CDR3, the DNA is TGCGCCAGCACAGGGGGCGTGGGGGAAGGCTACACCTTC. Protein: CASTGGVGEGYTF.

This clone has only a few counts. J is TRBJ1-5 and V is TRBV6-1; D is unresolved. This CDR3 is built from 19 residues. With 3 bases removed from V and 3 bases from J, the gap between germline ends came to 24 bases. Germline V gene data show CDR1 as MNHNS and CDR2 as SASEGT. CDR3 sequence (DNA): TGTGCCAGCAGTGAGCCCGGGGTTGGCCTGGCAGGACTCAATCAGCCCCAGCATTTT. It specifies CASSEPGVGLAGLNQPQHF.

This chain joins TRBV19 and TRBJ2-3; D is tentatively TRBD1 or TRBD2 (5 bases each). The CDR3 sequence is 13 residues long. Germline CDR1 LNHDA, CDR2 SQIVND (reference sequence). The ends were cut back, 8 bases at V and 1 base at J, with 10 bases in the middle. The CDR3 protein is CASGVGGTDTQYF. The CDR3 DNA reads as TGTGCCAGTGGTGTGGGGGGCACAGATACGCAGTATTTT.

The chain carries TRBV6-5 and TRBJ1-1; D not certain. Germline values: CDR1 MNHEY, CDR2 SVGAGI. The CDR3 length is 13 residues. Trimming took off 7 bases at V and 2 bases at J, with 11 bases between the two ends. The CDR3 loop is CASTLTSNTEAFF. In nucleotides, the CDR3 is TGTGCCAGCACCCTAACCAGCAACACTGAAGCTTTCTTT.

Notes on this clone: The sample contains more than one DNA sequence encoding this CDR3. The rearrangement joins TRBV6-6 to TRBJ1-5, with D possibly matching TRBD1 (5 bases). Germline V CDR1 and CDR2: MNHNY, SVGAGI (reference sequence). CDR3 length equals 15 residues. Trimming took off 0 bases at V and 0 bases at J, with 6 bases between the two ends. CDR3 sequence reads: CASSYSGDSNQPQHF. The CDR3 coding sequence is TGTGCCAGCAGTTACTCAGGGGATAGCAATCAGCCCCAGCATTTT.

The chain combines TRBV19 with TRBJ1-2; no clear D gene. The CDR3 runs 14 residues. Deletions cut 0 bases from V and 1 base from J, with 6 bases between. Germline V gene sequence: CDR1 LNHDA, CDR2 SQIVND (reference sequence). CDR3 in amino acids: CASSIDVFNYGYTF. CDR3 DNA: TGTGCCAGTAGTATAGACGTTTTTAACTATGGCTACACCTTC.

This chain links TRBV7-9 with TRBJ1-5; perhaps TRBD1 as D (6 bases). V lost 0 bases and J lost 5, with 14 bases in between. Germline lookup yields CDR1 SEHNR and CDR2 FQNEAQ (reference sequence). This CDR3 region has 16 residues. CDR3 sequence: CASSLAGAGSYQPQHF. The CDR3 DNA is TGTGCCAGCAGCTTAGCGGGGGCAGGGAGTTATCAGCCCCAGCATTTT.

This chain's CDR3 is CASSQDEVWTEAFF. The CDR3 DNA reads TGCGCCAGCAGCCAAGATGAGGTTTGGACTGAAGCTTTCTTT. This sequence joins TRBV4-1 and TRBJ1-1; unclear D gene. The CDR3 is 14 residues long. Germline V lookup: CDR1 MGHRA, CDR2 YSYEKL. V lost 0 bases, J lost 5 bases, and 10 bases lay in between.

Only a few counts were recorded for this clone. V and J are TRBV19 and TRBJ2-7, with TRBD1 matching over 8 bases. The V segment lost 5 bases and the J segment 1 base; nucleotides outside the gene matches: 4. Germline V lookup: CDR1 LNHDA, CDR2 SQIVND (reference sequence). The CDR3 extends over 14 amino acids. CDR3 coding DNA: TGTGCCAGTAGTTTCACAGGGGGTTCCTACGAGCAGTACTTC. This sequence encodes CASSFTGGSYEQYF. Full variable domain (rest looked up from reference TRBV19 and TRBJ2-7): DGGITQSPKYLFRKEGQNVTLSCEQNLNHDAMYWYRQDPGQGLRLIYYSQIVNDFQKGDIAEGYSVSREKKESFPLTVTSAQKNPTAFYLCASSFTGGSYEQYFGPGTRLTVT.

The chain combines TRBV30 with TRBJ1-5; 7 bases match TRBD1. This CDR3 contains 13 residues. After removal of 1 base from V and 5 bases from J, the junction contained 2 bases not matched to a gene. CDR1 GTSNPN and CDR2 SVGIG come from the germline V gene (reference sequence). The CDR3 reads CAWSGTGYQPQHF. The CDR3 bases are TGTGCCTGGAGTGGGACAGGTTATCAGCCCCAGCATTTT.

The genes are TRBV30 and TRBJ1-1; D gene unclear. Germline assignment: CDR1 GTSNPN and CDR2 SVGIG (reference sequence). This CDR3 contains 13 residues. V lost 2 bases, J lost 1 base, and 8 bases lay in between. CDR3 DNA: TGTGCCTGGAGTCGGACTTCGAACACTGAAGCTTTCTTT. Its translation is CAWSRTSNTEAFF. Drawing the rest from reference TRBV30 and TRBJ1-1, the complete variable domain is SQTIHQWPATLVQPVGSPLSLECTVEGTSNPNLYWYRQAAGRGLQLLFYSVGIGQISSEVPQNLSASRPQDRQFILSSKKLLLSDSGFYLCAWSRTSNTEAFFGQGTRLTVV.

The chain uses TRBV5-1 and TRBJ2-2; maybe TRBD1 (6 bases). Per germline, CDR1 SGHRS and CDR2 YFSETQ. V shed 4 bases and J shed 2 bases, with 12 bases lying between them. This CDR3 comprises 15 residues. CDR3 in amino acids: CASSRQDPNTGELFF. The CDR3 DNA follows: TGCGCCAGCAGCCGACAGGACCCCAACACCGGGGAGCTGTTTTTT.

The genes are TRBV5-1 and TRBJ1-4; D possibly corresponds to TRBD1 (5 bases). The CDR3 is made up of 14 amino acids. The ends were cut back, 2 bases at V and 5 bases at J, with 10 bases in the middle. Germline CDR1 SGHRS, CDR2 YFSETQ. CDR3 residues: CASSFDSINEKLFF. The CDR3, as DNA: TGCGCCAGCAGCTTCGACAGTATAAATGAAAAACTGTTTTTT. Full variable domain (remainder filled in from reference TRBV5-1 and TRBJ1-4): KAGVTQTPRYLIKTRGQQVTLSCSPISGHRSVSWYQQTPGQGLQFLFEYFSETQRNKGNFPGRFSGRQFSNSRSEMNVSTLELGDSALYLCASSFDSINEKLFFGSGTQLSVL.

The V gene is TRBV18, the J gene TRBJ2-3; D may be TRBD1 or TRBD2 (5 bases each). The CDR3 contains 16 residues. The V and J ends lost 3 bases and 2 bases respectively, with 15 bases between them. Looked up from germline, CDR1 is KGHSH and CDR2 is LQKENI. The CDR3 DNA reads as TGTGCCAGCTCACCTAAGGGTCAGGGACCCACAGATACGCAGTATTTT. Translated, it gives CASSPKGQGPTDTQYF.

The chain joins TRBV23-1 to TRBJ2-2, with 7 bases lining up with TRBD1. TRBV23-1 is classed as an ORF, of uncertain function. The CDR3 extends over 21 amino acids. The V and J ends lost 0 bases and 3 bases, in that order; junction bases with no gene match: 19. The CDR3: CASSQSRIVTTGQLYTGELFF. The CDR3 DNA is TGCGCCAGCAGTCAATCCCGCATAGTTACTACGGGACAGCTTTACACCGGGGAGCTGTTTTTT.

Note on this clone: One end of the junction fails to match germline, which may point to a read error. The sample contains more than one DNA sequence encoding this CDR3. The chain has TRBV30 and TRBJ1-5, with 7 bases matching TRBD1. The CDR3 contains 12 residues. Germline CDR1 GTSNPN, CDR2 SVGIG (reference sequence). In DNA form, the CDR3 reads TGTGCCTGGAGTGAACGGAGGGGGCCCCAGCATTTC. Translated: CAWSERRGPQHF.

Only a few counts were recorded for this clone. V usage is TRBV4-3 and J usage is TRBJ1-6; tentative D call: TRBD1 (5 bases). The CDR3 totals 17 residues. V lost 1 base to trimming and J lost 7 bases, with 17 bases between them. Looked up from germline, CDR1 is LGHNA and CDR2 is YSLEER. The CDR3 DNA reads TGCGCCAGCAGCCAAGGAGTGGACATGGGGTTAAATTCACCCCTCCACTTT. Its protein product is CASSQGVDMGLNSPLHF.

The genes are TRBV30 and TRBJ2-2; 8 bases are a match to TRBD1. The germline V gene has CDR1 GTSNPN and CDR2 SVGIG (reference sequence). The CDR3 sequence is 15 residues long. V gave up 5 bases and J gave up 6 bases; unmatched junction bases: 11. This CDR3 is CAWSGQDHNSGELFF. The CDR3 nucleotides read TGTGCCTGGTCGGGACAGGATCATAACTCCGGGGAGCTGTTTTTT.

The chain combines TRBV15 with TRBJ1-4, with a weak D call TRBD1 (5 bases). Looked up from germline, CDR1 is LNHNV and CDR2 is YYDKDF (reference sequence). The CDR3 extends over 14 amino acids. V was shortened by 0 bases and J by 5 bases, with 7 bases between the two germline ends. Here the CDR3 DNA reads TGTGCCACCAGCAGAGATAGGGGAAATGAAAAACTGTTTTTT. Translating gives CATSRDRGNEKLFF. The whole variable domain, filled in from reference TRBV15 and TRBJ1-4, reads DAMVIQNPRYQVTQFGKPVTLSCSQTLNHNVMYWYQQKSSQAPKLLFHYYDKDFNNEADTPDNFQSRRPNTSFCFLDIRSPGLGDTAMYLCATSRDRGNEKLFFGSGTQLSVL.

On this clone: The germline gene is not matched at one end of the junction; a read error may be the cause. The V gene is TRBV6-1, the J gene TRBJ1-6; D not certain. This CDR3 region has 15 residues. The V gene's germline CDR1 is MNHNS and CDR2 SASEGT. The CDR3 DNA reads as TGTGCCGGCAGTGAAGGGAACTCCTATAATTCACCCCTCCACTTT. This gives the protein CAGSEGNSYNSPLHF.

The rearrangement links TRBV11-2 to TRBJ1-2; D remains unclear. Germline V lookup: CDR1 SGHAT, CDR2 FQNNGV. The CDR3 sequence is 15 residues long. V was shortened by 5 bases and J by 4 bases, with 17 bases between the two germline ends. The CDR3 here is CASSPSSSLFYGYTF. CDR3 in DNA: TGTGCCAGCAGCCCAAGTTCCAGTCTATTCTATGGCTACACCTTC.

This chain connects TRBV7-3 to TRBJ2-2; D perhaps matches TRBD2 (6 bases). CDR1 and CDR2 from the germline V gene are SGHTA and FQGTGA. The CDR3 is 13 residues long. V dropped 5 bases and J dropped 6 bases, with 10 bases sitting between them. DNA for the CDR3: TGTGCCAGCAGCCGGGACTTCTCCGGGGAGCTGTTTTTT. Encoded protein: CASSRDFSGELFF.

The V gene is TRBV9, the J gene TRBJ2-3; D is unclear. There are 14 residues in the CDR3. The V gene lost 4 bases and the J gene lost 0 bases, with 9 bases spanning the gap. Germline loops: CDR1 SGDLS, CDR2 YYNGEE. In nucleotides, the CDR3 is TGTGCCAGCAGCCGAACAACTAGCACAGATACGCAGTATTTT. Residues: CASSRTTSTDTQYF.

This clone is medium-sized within its sample. This chain links TRBV6-6 with TRBJ2-2, with a weak D call TRBD1 (5 bases). CDR3 size: 15 residues. The V gene's germline CDR1 is MNHNY and CDR2 SVGAGI (reference sequence). V lost 6 bases, J lost 0 bases, and 11 bases lay in between. The CDR3 nucleotides read TGTGCCAGCAGCCCCGCCAGGGCGAACACCGGGGAGCTGTTTTTT. Protein product: CASSPARANTGELFF.

The chain uses TRBV6-1 and TRBJ2-7, with a weak D call TRBD1 (6 bases). The CDR3 consists of 12 residues. Germline V gene lookup returns CDR1 MNHNS and CDR2 SASEGT. V was clipped by 7 bases and J by 5 bases, with 12 bases between them. Written as DNA, the CDR3 is TGTGCCAGCACACAGGGAAGCCACGAGCAGTACGTC. Its protein is CASTQGSHEQYV.

This clone was seen a few times. V and J are TRBV13 and TRBJ1-5; no reliable D call. V was clipped by 0 bases and J by 1 base, with 7 bases between them. The CDR3 has 15 residues. Germline CDR1 is PRHDT and CDR2 is FYEKMQ (reference sequence). CDR3 in amino acids: CASSLGKSSNQPQHF. The CDR3 bases are TGTGCCAGCAGCTTAGGAAAAAGCAGCAATCAGCCCCAGCATTTT. Together with reference TRBV13 and TRBJ1-5, the CDR3 gives the full variable domain: AAGVIQSPRHLIKEKRETATLKCYPIPRHDTVYWYQQGPGQDPQFLISFYEKMQSDKGSIPDRFSAQQFSDYHSELNMSSLELGDSALYFCASSLGKSSNQPQHFGDGTRLSIL.

The chain has TRBV7-9 and TRBJ1-2, with D hard to call. CDR3 length: 14 residues. From germline, CDR1 is SEHNR and CDR2 FQNEAQ (reference sequence). V was clipped by 5 bases and J by 3 bases, with 13 bases between them. As DNA, the CDR3 is TGTGCCAGCAGCCTGCGGGTGATGGACTATGGCTACACCTTC. This gives the protein CASSLRVMDYGYTF.

The CDR3 DNA is TGTGCCAGCAGTTACTCGGGACAGGGAAGTACTGAAGCTTTCTTT. It encodes CASSYSGQGSTEAFF. The chain combines TRBV6-5 with TRBJ1-1, with TRBD1 matching 9 bases. V lost 0 bases, J lost 5 bases, and 4 bases stayed unmatched. The CDR3 runs to 15 residues. CDR1 and CDR2 (germline): MNHEY, SVGAGI.

The chain is built from TRBV19 and TRBJ1-5; 12 bases agree with TRBD1. J was trimmed by 2 bases and V by 5 bases; bases with no gene match: 13. CDR1 and CDR2 from the germline V gene are LNHDA and SQIVND (reference sequence). The CDR3 covers 19 residues. DNA of the CDR3: TGTGCCAGTAGTTTTCTCGGGACAGGGGGCTTAGACGGCAATCAGCCCCAGCATTTT. The encoded protein is CASSFLGTGGLDGNQPQHF.